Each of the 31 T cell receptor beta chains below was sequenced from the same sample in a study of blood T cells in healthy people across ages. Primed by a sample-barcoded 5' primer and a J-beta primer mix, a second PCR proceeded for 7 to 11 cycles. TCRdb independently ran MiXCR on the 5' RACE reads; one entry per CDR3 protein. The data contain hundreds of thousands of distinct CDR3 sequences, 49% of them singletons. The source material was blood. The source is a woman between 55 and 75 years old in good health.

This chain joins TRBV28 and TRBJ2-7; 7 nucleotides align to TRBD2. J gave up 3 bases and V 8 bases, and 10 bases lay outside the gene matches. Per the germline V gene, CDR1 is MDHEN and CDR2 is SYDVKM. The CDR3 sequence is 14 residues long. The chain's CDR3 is CASCPGGTIYEQYF. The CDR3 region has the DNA TGTGCCAGCTGCCCCGGCGGGACTATCTACGAGCAGTACTTC.

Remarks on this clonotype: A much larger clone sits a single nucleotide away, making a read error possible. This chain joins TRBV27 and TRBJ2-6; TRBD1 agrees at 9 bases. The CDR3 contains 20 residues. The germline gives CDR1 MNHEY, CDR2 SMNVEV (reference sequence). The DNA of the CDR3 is TGTGCCAGCAGTACCAACTGGGGGGACAGGGCACTTTCCGGGGCCAACGTCCTGATTTTC. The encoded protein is CASSTNWGDRALSGANVLIF.

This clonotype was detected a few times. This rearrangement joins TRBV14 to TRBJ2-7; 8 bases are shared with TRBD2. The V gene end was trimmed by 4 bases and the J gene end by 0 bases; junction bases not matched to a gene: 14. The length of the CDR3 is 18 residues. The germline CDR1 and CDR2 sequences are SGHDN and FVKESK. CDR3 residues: CASSRFALAAGSSYEQYF. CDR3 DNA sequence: TGTGCCAGCAGCCGGTTCGCACTAGCGGCCGGGAGCTCCTACGAGCAGTACTTC.

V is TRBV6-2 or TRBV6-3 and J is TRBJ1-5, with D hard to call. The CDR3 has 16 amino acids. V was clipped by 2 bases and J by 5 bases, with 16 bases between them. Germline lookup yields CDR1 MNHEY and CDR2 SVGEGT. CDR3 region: CASSYLPGSGDQPQHF. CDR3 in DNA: TGTGCCAGCAGTTACCTTCCGGGGTCCGGCGATCAGCCCCAGCATTTT.

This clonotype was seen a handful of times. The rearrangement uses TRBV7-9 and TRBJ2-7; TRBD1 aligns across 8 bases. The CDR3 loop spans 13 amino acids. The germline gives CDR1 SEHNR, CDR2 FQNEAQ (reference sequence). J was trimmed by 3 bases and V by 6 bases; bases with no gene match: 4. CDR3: CASRRGQDYEQYF. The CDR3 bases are TGTGCCAGCAGGAGGGGACAGGACTACGAGCAGTACTTC.

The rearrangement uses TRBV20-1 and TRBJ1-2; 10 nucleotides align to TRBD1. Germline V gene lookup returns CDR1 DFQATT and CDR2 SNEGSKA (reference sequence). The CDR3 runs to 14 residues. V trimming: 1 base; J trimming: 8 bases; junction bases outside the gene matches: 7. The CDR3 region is CSARGTGGPTGYTF. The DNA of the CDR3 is TGCAGTGCTAGAGGGACAGGGGGACCCACGGGCTACACCTTC.

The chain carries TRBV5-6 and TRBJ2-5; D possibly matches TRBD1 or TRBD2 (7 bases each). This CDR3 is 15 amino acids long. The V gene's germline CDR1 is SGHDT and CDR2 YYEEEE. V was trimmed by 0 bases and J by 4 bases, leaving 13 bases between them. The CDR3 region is CASSLAGEGAETQYF. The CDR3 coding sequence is TGTGCCAGCAGCTTGGCCGGGGAGGGGGCAGAGACCCAGTACTTC.

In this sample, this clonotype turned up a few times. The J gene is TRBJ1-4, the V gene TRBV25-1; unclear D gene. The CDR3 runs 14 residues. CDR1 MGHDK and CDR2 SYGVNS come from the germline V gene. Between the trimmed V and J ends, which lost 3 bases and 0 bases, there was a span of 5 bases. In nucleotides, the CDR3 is TGTGCCAGCAGTGACTCTTCAACTAATGAAAAACTGTTTTTT. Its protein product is CASSDSSTNEKLFF.

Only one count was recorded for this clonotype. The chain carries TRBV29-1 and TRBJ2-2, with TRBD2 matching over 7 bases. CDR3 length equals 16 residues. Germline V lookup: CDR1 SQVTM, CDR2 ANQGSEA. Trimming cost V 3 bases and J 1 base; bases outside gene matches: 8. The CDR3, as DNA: TGCAGCGTTGATATTCAAGCGGGGAAGAACACCGGGGAGCTGTTTTTT. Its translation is CSVDIQAGKNTGELFF.

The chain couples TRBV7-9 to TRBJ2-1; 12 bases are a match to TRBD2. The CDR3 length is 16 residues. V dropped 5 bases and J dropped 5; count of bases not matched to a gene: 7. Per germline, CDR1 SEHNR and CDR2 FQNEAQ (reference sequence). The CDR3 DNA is TGTGCCAGCAGCCCTCCGGGACTAGCGGGTAACAATGAGCAGTTCTTC. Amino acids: CASSPPGLAGNNEQFF.

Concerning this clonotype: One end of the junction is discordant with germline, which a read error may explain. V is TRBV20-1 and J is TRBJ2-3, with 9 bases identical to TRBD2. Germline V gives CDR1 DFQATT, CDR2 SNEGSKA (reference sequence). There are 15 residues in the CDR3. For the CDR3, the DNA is TGCAGTGCTAGATCCGGGACTAGCAGCACAGATAAGCAGTATTTT. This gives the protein CSARSGTSSTDKQYF.

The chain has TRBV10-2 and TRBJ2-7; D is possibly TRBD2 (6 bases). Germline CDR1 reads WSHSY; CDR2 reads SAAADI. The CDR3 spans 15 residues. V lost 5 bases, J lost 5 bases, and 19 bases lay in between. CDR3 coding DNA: TGCGCCAGCAGTAATAGATTGGGGGGTATCCACGAGCAGTACTTC. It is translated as CASSNRLGGIHEQYF.

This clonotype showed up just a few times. The CDR3: CASSLDTGRPRDTQYF. The CDR3 DNA is TGTGCCAGCAGCTTAGATACTGGGAGACCGCGGGATACGCAGTATTTT. This sequence joins TRBV7-2 and TRBJ2-3, with D possibly matching TRBD2 (5 bases). The CDR3 contains 16 residues. Germline CDR1 is SGHTA and CDR2 is FQGNSA. V lost 1 base, J lost 6 bases, and 17 bases lay in between.

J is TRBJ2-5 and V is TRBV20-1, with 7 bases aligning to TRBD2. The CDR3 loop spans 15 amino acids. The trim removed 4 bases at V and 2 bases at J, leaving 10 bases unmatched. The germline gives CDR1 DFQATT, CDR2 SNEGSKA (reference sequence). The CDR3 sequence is CSATPASGFQETQYF. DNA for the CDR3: TGCAGTGCTACCCCGGCTAGCGGATTTCAAGAGACCCAGTACTTC.

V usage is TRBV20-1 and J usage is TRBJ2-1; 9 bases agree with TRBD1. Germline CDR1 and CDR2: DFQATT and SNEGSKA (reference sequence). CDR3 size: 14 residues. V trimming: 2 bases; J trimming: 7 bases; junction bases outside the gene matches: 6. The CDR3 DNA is TGCAGTGCTAGACCGACAGGGGGGTTGAATGAGCAGTTCTTC. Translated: CSARPTGGLNEQFF.

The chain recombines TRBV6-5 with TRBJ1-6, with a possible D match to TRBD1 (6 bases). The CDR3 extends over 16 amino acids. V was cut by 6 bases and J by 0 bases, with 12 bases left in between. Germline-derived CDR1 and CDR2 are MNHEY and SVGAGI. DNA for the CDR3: TGTGCCAGCAGCGACAGGAGAAGCTCCTATAATTCACCCCTCCACTTT. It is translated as CASSDRRSSYNSPLHF.

The CDR3 is CASRRSGDTEAFF. The DNA for the CDR3 is TGTGCCAGCAGAAGATCAGGAGACACTGAAGCTTTCTTT. The V and J genes are TRBV12-3 or TRBV12-4 and TRBJ1-1; no clear D. Deletions cut 6 bases from V and 3 bases from J, with 11 bases between. This CDR3 spans 13 amino acids.

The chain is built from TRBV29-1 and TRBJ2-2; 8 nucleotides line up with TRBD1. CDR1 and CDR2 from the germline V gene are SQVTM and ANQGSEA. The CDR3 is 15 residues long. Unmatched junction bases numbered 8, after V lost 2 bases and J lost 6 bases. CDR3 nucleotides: TGCAGCGTTGAAAGGACAGGGATCGGGTCCGGGGAGCTGTTTTTT. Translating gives CSVERTGIGSGELFF.

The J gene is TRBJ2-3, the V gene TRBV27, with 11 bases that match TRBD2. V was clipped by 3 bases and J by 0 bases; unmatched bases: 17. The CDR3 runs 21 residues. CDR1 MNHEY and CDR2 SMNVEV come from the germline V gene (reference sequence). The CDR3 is CASSFRLAGRLVNSSTDTQYF. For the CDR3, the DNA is TGTGCCAGCAGTTTCCGACTAGCGGGGCGTTTAGTTAACTCTAGCACAGATACGCAGTATTTT.

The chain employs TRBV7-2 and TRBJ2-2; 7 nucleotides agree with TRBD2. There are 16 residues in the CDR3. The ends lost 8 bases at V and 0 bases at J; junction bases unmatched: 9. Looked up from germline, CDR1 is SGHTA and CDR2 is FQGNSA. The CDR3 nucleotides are TGTGCCAGCTGCCGAGGGAGGGTCCCGAACACCGGGGAGCTGTTTTTT. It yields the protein CASCRGRVPNTGELFF.

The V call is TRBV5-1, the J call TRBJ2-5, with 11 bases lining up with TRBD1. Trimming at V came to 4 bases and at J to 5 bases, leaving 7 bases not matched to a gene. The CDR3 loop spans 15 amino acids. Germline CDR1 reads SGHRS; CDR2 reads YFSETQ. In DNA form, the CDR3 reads TGCGCCAGCAGCCACGGACAGGGGGCAGGGGAGACCCAGTACTTC. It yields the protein CASSHGQGAGETQYF. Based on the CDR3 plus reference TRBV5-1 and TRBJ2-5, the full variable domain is KAGVTQTPRYLIKTRGQQVTLSCSPISGHRSVSWYQQTPGQGLQFLFEYFSETQRNKGNFPGRFSGRQFSNSRSEMNVSTLELGDSALYLCASSHGQGAGETQYFGPGTRLLVL.

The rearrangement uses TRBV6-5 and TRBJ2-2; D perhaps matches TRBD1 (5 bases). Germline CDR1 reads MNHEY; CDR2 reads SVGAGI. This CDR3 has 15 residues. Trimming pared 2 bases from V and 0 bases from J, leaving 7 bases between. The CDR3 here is CASSYATANTGELFF. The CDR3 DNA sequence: TGTGCCAGCAGTTACGCGACAGCGAACACCGGGGAGCTGTTTTTT.

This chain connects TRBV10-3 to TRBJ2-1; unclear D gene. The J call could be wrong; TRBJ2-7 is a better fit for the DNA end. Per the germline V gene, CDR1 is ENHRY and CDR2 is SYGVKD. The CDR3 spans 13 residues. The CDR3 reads CAIGRESYNEQYF. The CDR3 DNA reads TGTGCCATCGGCCGTGAGTCCTACAATGAGCAGTACTTC.

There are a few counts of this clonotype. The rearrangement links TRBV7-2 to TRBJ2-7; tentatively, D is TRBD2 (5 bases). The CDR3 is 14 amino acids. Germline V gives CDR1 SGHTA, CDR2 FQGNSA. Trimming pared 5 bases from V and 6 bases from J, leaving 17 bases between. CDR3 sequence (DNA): TGTGCCAGCAGCAAAGGGCCCCAACGGGGCGAGCAGTACTTC. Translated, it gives CASSKGPQRGEQYF.

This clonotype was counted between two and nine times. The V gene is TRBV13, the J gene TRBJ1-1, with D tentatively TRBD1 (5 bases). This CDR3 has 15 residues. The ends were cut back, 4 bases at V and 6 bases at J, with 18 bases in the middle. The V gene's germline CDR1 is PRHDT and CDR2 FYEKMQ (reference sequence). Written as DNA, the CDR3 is TGTGCCAGCAGCTCCGGAAGACAGATGAGCGCTGAAGCTTTCTTT. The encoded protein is CASSSGRQMSAEAFF.

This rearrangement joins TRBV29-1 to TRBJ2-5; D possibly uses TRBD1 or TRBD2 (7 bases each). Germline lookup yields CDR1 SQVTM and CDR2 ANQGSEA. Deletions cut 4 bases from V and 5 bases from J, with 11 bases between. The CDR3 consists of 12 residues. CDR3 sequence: CSVAGGEETQYF. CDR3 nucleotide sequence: TGCAGCGTTGCAGGGGGGGAGGAGACCCAGTACTTC.

The chain's CDR3 is CAWQGAYEQYF. The CDR3 DNA reads as TGTGCCTGGCAGGGGGCCTACGAGCAGTACTTC. The chain carries TRBV30 and TRBJ2-4; TRBD1 matches at 7 bases. The tail of the sequence fits TRBJ2-7 better, so the J call may be wrong. The CDR3 consists of 11 residues. CDR1 is GTSNPN, CDR2 SVGIG, per germline (reference sequence).

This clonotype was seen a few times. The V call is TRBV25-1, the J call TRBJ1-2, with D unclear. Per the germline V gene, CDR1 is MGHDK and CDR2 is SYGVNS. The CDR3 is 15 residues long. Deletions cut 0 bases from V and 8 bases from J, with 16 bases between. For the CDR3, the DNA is TGTGCCAGCAGTGAATATATAGAGGGAATGGGCGGCTACACCTTC. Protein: CASSEYIEGMGGYTF.

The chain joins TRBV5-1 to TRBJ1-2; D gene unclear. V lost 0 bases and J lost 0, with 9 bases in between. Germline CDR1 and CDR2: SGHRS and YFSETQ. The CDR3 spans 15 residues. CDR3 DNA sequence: TGCGCCAGCAGCTTGGACTACAGTACTAACTATGGCTACACCTTC. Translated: CASSLDYSTNYGYTF.

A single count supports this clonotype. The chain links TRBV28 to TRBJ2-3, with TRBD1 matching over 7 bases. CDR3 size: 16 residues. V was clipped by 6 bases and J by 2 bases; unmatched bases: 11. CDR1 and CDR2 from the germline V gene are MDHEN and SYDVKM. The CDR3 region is CASSTSRDRVTDTQYF. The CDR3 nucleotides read TGTGCCAGCAGCACCAGCCGGGACAGAGTCACAGATACGCAGTATTTT.

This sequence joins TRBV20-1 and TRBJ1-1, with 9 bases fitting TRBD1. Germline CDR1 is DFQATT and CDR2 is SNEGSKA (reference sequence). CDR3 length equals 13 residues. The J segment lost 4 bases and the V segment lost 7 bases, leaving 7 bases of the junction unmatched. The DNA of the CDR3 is TGCAGTGTTCCGGGACAGGGAAGCACTGAAGCTTTCTTT. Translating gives CSVPGQGSTEAFF.